The 22 T cell receptor beta chains listed next were all sequenced from one sample in a study of blood T cell repertoires in COVID-19. The repertoire was sequenced with immunoSEQ multiplex PCR; TCRdb's copy has only in-frame clones and lacks some. The sample has fewer than 200,000 clones, less than 90% seen once. The sequencing sample was made of peripheral blood. The source is a man aged 55 to 69 with acute or convalescent COVID-19.

V gene TRBV7-3 combines with J gene TRBJ2-1; TRBD2 matches at 11 bases. V was pared by 1 base and J by 7 bases, with 3 bases of the junction left unmatched. Germline V gene sequence: CDR1 SGHTA, CDR2 FQGTGA. CDR3 length: 15 residues. The CDR3 region is CASSLIAGGRNEQFF. Written as DNA, the CDR3 is TGTGCCAGCAGCTTAATAGCGGGGGGGCGGAATGAGCAGTTCTTC.

This chain joins TRBV12-5 and TRBJ1-5; TRBD1 aligns across 7 bases. With V trimmed by 2 bases and J by 2 bases, 9 bases remained unmatched. Germline lookup yields CDR1 LGHNT and CDR2 FRNRAP. The CDR3 has 17 amino acids. The CDR3 reads CASGLTVDRVGNQPQHF. Here the CDR3 DNA reads TGTGCTAGTGGTTTGACGGTCGACAGGGTTGGCAATCAGCCCCAGCATTTT.

The rearrangement uses TRBV2 and TRBJ2-7, with 13 bases fitting TRBD2. The CDR3 runs 15 residues. The germline gives CDR1 SNHLY, CDR2 FYNNEI. V trimming: 5 bases; J trimming: 5 bases; junction bases outside the gene matches: 6. CDR3 sequence (DNA): TGTGCCAGCAGTTCGACTAGCGGGGGGCTGGACGAGCAGTACTTC. This sequence encodes CASSSTSGGLDEQYF.

The V and J genes are TRBV6-5 and TRBJ1-1; TRBD1 might be the D (6 bases). Trimming took off 8 bases at V and 4 bases at J, with 14 bases between the two ends. The CDR3 extends over 13 amino acids. CDR1 is MNHEY, CDR2 SVGAGI, per germline. In DNA form, the CDR3 reads TGTGCCAGCGGGCGGGGGGCCGGCACTGAAGCTTTCTTT. Translating gives CASGRGAGTEAFF.

V and J are TRBV18 and TRBJ1-5; 7 positions agree with TRBD1. Germline CDR1 and CDR2: KGHSH and LQKENI. V was pared by 5 bases and J by 2 bases, with 6 bases of the junction left unmatched. The CDR3 is made up of 15 amino acids. The chain's CDR3 is CASSAGTEGNQPQHF. Written as DNA, the CDR3 is TGTGCCAGCTCAGCCGGGACAGAAGGCAATCAGCCCCAGCATTTT.

V is TRBV5-5 and J is TRBJ1-6; D not resolved. Germline CDR1 SGHKS, CDR2 YYEKEE (reference sequence). V lost 5 bases to trimming and J lost 9 bases, with 9 bases between them. This CDR3 has 12 residues. The CDR3 loop reads CASSSSGSPLHF. Written as DNA, the CDR3 is TGTGCCAGCAGTTCTTCAGGTTCACCCCTCCACTTT.

This clone was seen a single time. The chain links TRBV11-2 to TRBJ2-1; D is unresolved. V dropped 1 base and J dropped 4 bases, with 17 bases sitting between them. Germline loops: CDR1 SGHAT, CDR2 FQNNGV. This CDR3 has 17 amino acids. This chain's CDR3 is CASSLGPGDPLYNEQFF. CDR3 DNA sequence: TGTGCCAGCAGCTTAGGGCCAGGCGACCCTTTATACAATGAGCAGTTCTTC.

The chain has TRBV7-2 and TRBJ2-1; possible D gene TRBD1, 5 bases. The V and J ends lost 0 bases and 4 bases respectively, with 10 bases between them. This CDR3 spans 15 amino acids. Germline CDR1 reads SGHTA; CDR2 reads FQGNSA. The CDR3 loop reads CASSLAPTAYNEQFF. CDR3 coding DNA: TGTGCCAGCAGCTTAGCGCCGACAGCTTACAATGAGCAGTTCTTC.

The DNA for the CDR3 is TGTGCCAGCAGCGCACGGACAGGGGACTATGGCTACACCTTC. Encoded protein: CASSARTGDYGYTF. This chain uses TRBV6-4 with TRBJ1-2, with TRBD1 matching over 9 bases. This CDR3 has 14 residues. The ends lost 6 bases at V and 3 bases at J; junction bases unmatched: 5. The V gene's germline CDR1 is MRHNA and CDR2 SNTAGT.

The chain couples TRBV11-3 to TRBJ2-7, with 8 bases identical to TRBD1. Per germline, CDR1 SGHNT and CDR2 YENEEA. The CDR3 sequence is 16 residues long. V was clipped by 0 bases and J by 4 bases; unmatched bases: 8. The CDR3 DNA sequence: TGTGCCAGCAGCTTAGAGGACAGGGAAAAATCTTACGAGCAGTACGTC. Amino acids: CASSLEDREKSYEQYV.

This clone showed up just a few times. The rearrangement uses TRBV18 and TRBJ2-5; the match to TRBD1 covers 7 bases. Per the germline V gene, CDR1 is KGHSH and CDR2 is LQKENI. The CDR3 has 15 amino acids. After removal of 4 bases from V and 4 bases from J, the junction contained 9 bases not matched to a gene. The CDR3 coding sequence is TGTGCCAGCTCACGGATGGACAGGCTCGGAGAGACCCAGTACTTC. Encoded protein: CASSRMDRLGETQYF.

The chain uses TRBV29-1 and TRBJ1-2; D is unresolved. This CDR3 has 13 amino acids. The V gene's germline CDR1 is SQVTM and CDR2 ANQGSEA. Trimming pared 1 base from V and 8 bases from J, leaving 14 bases between. The CDR3 loop is CSVEVGRARGYTF. CDR3 DNA sequence: TGCAGCGTTGAAGTAGGGAGGGCGAGGGGCTACACCTTC.

The gene calls are TRBV5-8 and TRBJ2-1; TRBD1 matches at 10 bases. The germline V gene has CDR1 SGHTS and CDR2 YDEGEE. This CDR3 comprises 17 residues. V lost 4 bases, J lost 1 base, and 8 bases stayed unmatched. CDR3 amino acids: CASSPRTGGRSYNEQFF. The CDR3 nucleotides read TGTGCCAGCAGCCCGCGGACAGGGGGAAGGTCCTACAATGAGCAGTTCTTC.

The chain is built from TRBV19 and TRBJ1-5; D might be TRBD1 (5 bases). CDR3 length: 18 residues. Germline CDR1 LNHDA, CDR2 SQIVND (reference sequence). The ends were cut back, 2 bases at V and 0 bases at J, with 17 bases in the middle. The CDR3 spells CASSISRGSHYSNQPQHF. Written as DNA, the CDR3 is TGTGCCAGTAGTATAAGTAGGGGTAGCCATTATAGCAATCAGCCCCAGCATTTT.

J is TRBJ1-4 and V is TRBV19; D is uncertain. Germline-derived CDR1 and CDR2 are LNHDA and SQIVND (reference sequence). V shed 6 bases and J shed 10 bases, with 12 bases lying between them. This CDR3 is 12 amino acids long. CDR3 loop: CASRTDLGKLFF. CDR3 bases: TGTGCCAGTAGGACCGATCTAGGAAAACTGTTTTTT.

This chain links TRBV7-3 with TRBJ2-6; 10 positions agree with TRBD1. J was trimmed by 1 base and V by 3 bases; bases with no gene match: 12. The CDR3 contains 20 residues. CDR1 is SGHTA, CDR2 FQGTGA, per germline. For the CDR3, the DNA is TGTGCCAGCAGCTTCCCCTTCCGGGACAGGGGTTCTTCTGGGGCCAACGTCCTGACTTTC. It codes for CASSFPFRDRGSSGANVLTF. The full variable domain, rest sourced from reference TRBV7-3 and TRBJ2-6, is GAGVSQTPSNKVTEKGKYVELRCDPISGHTALYWYRQSLGQGPEFLIYFQGTGAADDSGLPNDRFFAVRPEGSVSTLKIQRTERGDSAVYLCASSFPFRDRGSSGANVLTFGAGSRLTVL.

J is TRBJ1-1 and V is TRBV6-6; no reliable D call. V was shortened by 6 bases and J by 11 bases, with 19 bases between the two germline ends. This CDR3 is built from 13 residues. Germline V gives CDR1 MNHNY, CDR2 SVGAGI (reference sequence). The chain's CDR3 is CASRALDLGVAFF. CDR3 nucleotides: TGTGCCAGCAGAGCCCTCGATCTCGGAGTCGCTTTCTTT.

The CDR3 coding sequence is TGCGCCAGCAGCCAAGATAGGACAGGGGGGTATGGCTACACCTTC. It codes for CASSQDRTGGYGYTF. The chain has TRBV4-3 and TRBJ1-2, with 10 bases that match TRBD1. Germline CDR1 LGHNA, CDR2 YSLEER. This CDR3 has 15 amino acids. V was pared by 0 bases and J by 5 bases, with 3 bases of the junction left unmatched.

The V call is TRBV5-1, the J call TRBJ1-3; possible D gene TRBD1, 6 bases. The V gene's germline CDR1 is SGHRS and CDR2 YFSETQ. Between the trimmed V and J ends, which lost 0 bases and 4 bases, there was a span of 8 bases. The CDR3 is 14 residues long. Here the CDR3 reads CASSLGTVGNTIYF. The CDR3 nucleotides are TGCGCCAGCAGCTTGGGGACAGTAGGAAACACCATATATTTT.

This chain connects TRBV12-5 to TRBJ1-5; D unresolved. Trimming removed 5 bases from V and 6 bases from J, with 8 bases in between. The CDR3 runs to 12 residues. Germline V gene data show CDR1 as LGHNT and CDR2 as FRNRAP. CDR3 amino acids: CASGINTQPQHF. Written as DNA, the CDR3 is TGTGCTAGTGGTATTAACACTCAGCCCCAGCATTTT. Full variable domain (outside the CDR3, taken from reference TRBV12-5 and TRBJ1-5): DARVTQTPRHKVTEMGQEVTMRCQPILGHNTVFWYRQTMMQGLELLAYFRNRAPLDDSGMPKDRFSAEMPDATLATLKIQPSEPRDSAVYFCASGINTQPQHFGDGTRLSIL.

The chain combines TRBV7-9 with TRBJ1-6; D is unclear. The germline CDR1 and CDR2 sequences are SEHNR and FQNEAQ (reference sequence). The CDR3 loop spans 12 amino acids. The V and J ends lost 6 bases and 6 bases respectively, with 6 bases between them. The CDR3 nucleotides read TGTGCCAGCAGTTCACTTAATTCACCCCTCCACTTT. Amino acid sequence: CASSSLNSPLHF.

CDR3 protein: CATSDLKQGAPGELFF. CDR3 in DNA: TGTGCCACCAGTGATTTGAAACAGGGGGCACCCGGGGAGCTGTTTTTT. This chain connects TRBV24-1 to TRBJ2-2; 9 nucleotides line up with TRBD1. Looked up from germline, CDR1 is KGHDR and CDR2 is SFDVKD. After removal of 0 bases from V and 6 bases from J, the junction contained 4 bases not matched to a gene. This CDR3 contains 16 residues.